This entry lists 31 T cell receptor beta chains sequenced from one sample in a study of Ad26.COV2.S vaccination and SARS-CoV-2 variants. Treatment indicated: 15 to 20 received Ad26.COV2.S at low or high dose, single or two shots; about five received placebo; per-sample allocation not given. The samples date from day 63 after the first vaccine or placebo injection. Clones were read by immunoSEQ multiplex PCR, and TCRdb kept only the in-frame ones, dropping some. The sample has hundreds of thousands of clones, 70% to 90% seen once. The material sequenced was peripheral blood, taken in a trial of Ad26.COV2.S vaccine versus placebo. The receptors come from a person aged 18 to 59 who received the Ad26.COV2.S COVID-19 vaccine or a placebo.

The CDR3 sequence: CASRRGQGVEQYF. The CDR3 nucleotides are TGTGCCAGCAGACGTGGACAGGGAGTTGAGCAGTACTTC. J is TRBJ2-7 and V is TRBV7-9; 8 bases align to TRBD1. Trimming at V came to 6 bases and at J to 7 bases, leaving 8 bases not matched to a gene. The CDR3 is 13 amino acids. The germline CDR1 and CDR2 sequences are SEHNR and FQNEAQ (reference sequence).

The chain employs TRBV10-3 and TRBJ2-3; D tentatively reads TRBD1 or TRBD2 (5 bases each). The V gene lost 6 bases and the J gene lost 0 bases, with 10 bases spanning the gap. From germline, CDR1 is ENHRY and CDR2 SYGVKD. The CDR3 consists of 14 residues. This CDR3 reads CAIRTRDSTDTQYF. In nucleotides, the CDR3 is TGTGCCATCAGAACCCGGGACAGCACAGATACGCAGTATTTT.

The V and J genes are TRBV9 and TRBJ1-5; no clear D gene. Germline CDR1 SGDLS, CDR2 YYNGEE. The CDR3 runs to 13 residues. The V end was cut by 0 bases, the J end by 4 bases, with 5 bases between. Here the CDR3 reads CASSVGANQPQHF. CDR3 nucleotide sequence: TGTGCCAGCAGCGTAGGGGCTAATCAGCCCCAGCATTTT. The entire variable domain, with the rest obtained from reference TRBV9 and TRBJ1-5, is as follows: DSGVTQTPKHLITATGQRVTLRCSPRSGDLSVYWYQQSLDQGLQFLIQYYNGEERAKGNILERFSAQQFPDLHSELNLSSLELGDSALYFCASSVGANQPQHFGDGTRLSIL.

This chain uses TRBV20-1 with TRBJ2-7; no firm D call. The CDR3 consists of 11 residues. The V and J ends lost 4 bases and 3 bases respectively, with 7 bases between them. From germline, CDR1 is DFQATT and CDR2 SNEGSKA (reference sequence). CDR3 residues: CSANGNYEQYF. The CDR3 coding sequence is TGCAGTGCTAATGGGAACTACGAGCAGTACTTC.

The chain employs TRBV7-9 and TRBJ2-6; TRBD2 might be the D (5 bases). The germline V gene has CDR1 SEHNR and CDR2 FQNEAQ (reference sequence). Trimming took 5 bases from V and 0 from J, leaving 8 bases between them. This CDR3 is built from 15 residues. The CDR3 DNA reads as TGTGCCAGCAGCGACGGAGGCTCTGGGGCCAACGTCCTGACTTTC. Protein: CASSDGGSGANVLTF.

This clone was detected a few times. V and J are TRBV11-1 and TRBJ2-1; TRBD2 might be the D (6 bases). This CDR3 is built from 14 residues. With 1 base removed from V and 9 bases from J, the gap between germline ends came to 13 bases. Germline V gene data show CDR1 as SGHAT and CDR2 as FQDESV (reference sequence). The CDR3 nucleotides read TGTGCCAGCAGCTTAGTTCTGATGGGGGGTGAGCAGTTCTTC. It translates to CASSLVLMGGEQFF.

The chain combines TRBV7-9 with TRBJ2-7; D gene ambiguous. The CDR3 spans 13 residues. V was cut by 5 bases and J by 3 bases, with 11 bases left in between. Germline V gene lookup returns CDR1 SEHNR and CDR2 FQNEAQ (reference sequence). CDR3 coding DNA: TGTGCCAGCAGCGCGGACGGGTACTACGAGCAGTACTTC. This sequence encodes CASSADGYYEQYF.

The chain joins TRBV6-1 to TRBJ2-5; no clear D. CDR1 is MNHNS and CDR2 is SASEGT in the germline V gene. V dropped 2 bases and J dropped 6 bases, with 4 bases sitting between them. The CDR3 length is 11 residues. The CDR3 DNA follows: TGTGCCAGCAGTGAATCAAAGACCCAGTACTTC. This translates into CASSESKTQYF.

CDR3 sequence (DNA): TGTGCCAGCAGCCAAGGGGGCCGAATGAACACTGAAGCTTTCTTT. This sequence encodes CASSQGGRMNTEAFF. The rearrangement joins TRBV4-2 to TRBJ1-1, with D perhaps TRBD1 (5 bases). Germline lookup yields CDR1 LGHNA and CDR2 YNFKEQ. The CDR3 extends over 15 amino acids. Trimming pared 1 base from V and 0 bases from J, leaving 9 bases between.

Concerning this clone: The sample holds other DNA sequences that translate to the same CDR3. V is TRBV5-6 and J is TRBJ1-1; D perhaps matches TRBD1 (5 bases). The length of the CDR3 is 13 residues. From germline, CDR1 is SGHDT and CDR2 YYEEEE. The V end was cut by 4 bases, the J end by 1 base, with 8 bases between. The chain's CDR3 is CASSLGPNTEAFF. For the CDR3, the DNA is TGTGCCAGCAGCCTGGGACCGAACACTGAAGCTTTCTTT.

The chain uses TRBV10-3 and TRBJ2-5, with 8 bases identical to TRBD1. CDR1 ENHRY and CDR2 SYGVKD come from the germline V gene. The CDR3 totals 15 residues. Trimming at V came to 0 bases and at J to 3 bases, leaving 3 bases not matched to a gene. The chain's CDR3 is CAISESMTGEETQYF. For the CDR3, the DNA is TGTGCCATCAGTGAGTCGATGACAGGGGAAGAGACCCAGTACTTC.

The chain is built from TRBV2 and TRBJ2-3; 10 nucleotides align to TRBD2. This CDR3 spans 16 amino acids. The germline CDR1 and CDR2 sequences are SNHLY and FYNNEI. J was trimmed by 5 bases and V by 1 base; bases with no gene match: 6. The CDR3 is CASSEVWTSGGDTQYF. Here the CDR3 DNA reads TGTGCCAGCAGTGAAGTGTGGACTAGCGGAGGAGATACGCAGTATTTT.

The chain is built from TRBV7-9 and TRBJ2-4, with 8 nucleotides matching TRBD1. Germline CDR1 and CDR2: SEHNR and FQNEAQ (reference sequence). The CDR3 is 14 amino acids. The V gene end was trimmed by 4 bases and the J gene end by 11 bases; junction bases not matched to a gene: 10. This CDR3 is CASSSRGQDPLQYF. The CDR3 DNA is TGTGCCAGCAGCTCGCGGGGACAGGACCCCCTTCAGTACTTC.

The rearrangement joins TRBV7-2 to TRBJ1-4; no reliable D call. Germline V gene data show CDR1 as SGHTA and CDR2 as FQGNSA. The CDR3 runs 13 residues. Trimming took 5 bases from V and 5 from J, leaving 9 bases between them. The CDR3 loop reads CASSPTSNEKLFF. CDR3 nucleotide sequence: TGTGCCAGCAGCCCAACAAGCAATGAAAAACTGTTTTTT.

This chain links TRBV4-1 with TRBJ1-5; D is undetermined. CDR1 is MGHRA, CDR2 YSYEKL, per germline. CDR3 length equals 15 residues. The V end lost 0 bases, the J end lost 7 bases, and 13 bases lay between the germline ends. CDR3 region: CASSQDRRERQPQHF. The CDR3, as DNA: TGCGCCAGCAGCCAAGATCGTCGGGAAAGGCAGCCCCAGCATTTT.

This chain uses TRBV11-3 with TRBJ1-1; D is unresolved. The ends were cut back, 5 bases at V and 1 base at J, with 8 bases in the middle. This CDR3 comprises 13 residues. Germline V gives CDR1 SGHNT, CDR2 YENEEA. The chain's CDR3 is CASSSHENTEAFF. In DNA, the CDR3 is TGTGCCAGCAGCAGCCACGAGAACACTGAAGCTTTCTTT.

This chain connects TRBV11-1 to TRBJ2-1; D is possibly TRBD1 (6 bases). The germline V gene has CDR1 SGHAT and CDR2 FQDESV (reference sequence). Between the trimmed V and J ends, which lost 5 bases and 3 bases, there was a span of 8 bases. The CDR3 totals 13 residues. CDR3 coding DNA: TGTGCCAGCAGCCTGGACAGCTACAATGAGCAGTTCTTC. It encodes CASSLDSYNEQFF.

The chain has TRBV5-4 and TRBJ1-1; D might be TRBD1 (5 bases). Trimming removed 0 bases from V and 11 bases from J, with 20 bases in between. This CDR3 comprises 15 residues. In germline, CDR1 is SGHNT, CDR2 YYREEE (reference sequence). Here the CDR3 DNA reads TGTGCCAGCAGCTTGGCGGGGGGAGTTACAGGTGGCGCTTTCTTT. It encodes CASSLAGGVTGGAFF. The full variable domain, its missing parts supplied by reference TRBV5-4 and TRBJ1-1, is ETGVTQSPTHLIKTRGQQVTLRCSSQSGHNTVSWYQQALGQGPQFIFQYYREEENGRGNFPPRFSGLQFPNYSSELNVNALELDDSALYLCASSLAGGVTGGAFFGQGTRLTVV.

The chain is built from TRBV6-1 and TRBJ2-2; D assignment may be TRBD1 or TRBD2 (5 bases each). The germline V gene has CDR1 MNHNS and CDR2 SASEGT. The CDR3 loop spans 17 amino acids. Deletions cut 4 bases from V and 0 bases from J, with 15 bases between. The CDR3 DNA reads TGTGCCAGCAGTGGCTACGGGACCCCCGCGAACACCGGGGAGCTGTTTTTT. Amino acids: CASSGYGTPANTGELFF.

For the CDR3, the DNA is TGTGCCAGCAGCCTGGACAGAAGGTACGAGCAGTACTTC. Its protein is CASSLDRRYEQYF. V is TRBV14 and J is TRBJ2-7; tentative D call: TRBD1 (6 bases). The germline gives CDR1 SGHDN, CDR2 FVKESK. V dropped 4 bases and J dropped 4 bases, with 11 bases sitting between them. CDR3 size: 13 residues.

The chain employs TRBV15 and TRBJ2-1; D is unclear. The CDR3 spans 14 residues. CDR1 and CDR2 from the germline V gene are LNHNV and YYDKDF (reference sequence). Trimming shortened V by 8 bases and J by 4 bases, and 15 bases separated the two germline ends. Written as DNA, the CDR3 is TGTGCCACCGCCGGCGGTTCAGGTTACAATGAGCAGTTCTTC. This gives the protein CATAGGSGYNEQFF.

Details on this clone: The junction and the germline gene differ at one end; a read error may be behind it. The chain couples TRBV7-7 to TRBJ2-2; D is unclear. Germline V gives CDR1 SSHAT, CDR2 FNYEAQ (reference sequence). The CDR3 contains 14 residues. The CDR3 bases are TGTGCTAGCAGCTTAAAAATGGAAGCCGGGGAGCTGTTTTTT. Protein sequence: CASSLKMEAGELFF.

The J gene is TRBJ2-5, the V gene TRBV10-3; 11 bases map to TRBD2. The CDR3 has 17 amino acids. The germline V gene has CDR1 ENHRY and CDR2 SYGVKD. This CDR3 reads CAHAAGTSGSPGETQYF. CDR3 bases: TGTGCTCACGCCGCCGGGACTAGCGGCTCCCCTGGGGAGACCCAGTACTTC.

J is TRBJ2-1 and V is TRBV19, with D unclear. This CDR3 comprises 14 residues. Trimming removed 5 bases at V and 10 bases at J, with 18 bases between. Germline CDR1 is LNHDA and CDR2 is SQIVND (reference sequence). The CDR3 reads CASSEYSVLGEQFF. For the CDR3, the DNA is TGTGCCAGTAGTGAATACAGCGTCCTGGGGGAGCAGTTCTTC.

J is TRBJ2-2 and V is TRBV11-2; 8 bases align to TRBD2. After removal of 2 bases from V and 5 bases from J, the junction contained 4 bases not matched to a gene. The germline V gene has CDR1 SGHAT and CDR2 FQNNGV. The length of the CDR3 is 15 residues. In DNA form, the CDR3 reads TGTGCCAGCAGCTTAAGTAGCGGGACAACCGGGGAGCTGTTTTTT. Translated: CASSLSSGTTGELFF.

The DNA of the CDR3 is TGTGCCAGCAGCTTAGCCGGGGTCTATGGCTACACCTTC. Encoded protein: CASSLAGVYGYTF. V usage is TRBV7-8 and J usage is TRBJ1-2; unclear D gene. V lost 0 bases and J lost 4, with 6 bases in between. Germline V gene data show CDR1 as SGHVS and CDR2 as FQNEAQ. The CDR3 consists of 13 residues.

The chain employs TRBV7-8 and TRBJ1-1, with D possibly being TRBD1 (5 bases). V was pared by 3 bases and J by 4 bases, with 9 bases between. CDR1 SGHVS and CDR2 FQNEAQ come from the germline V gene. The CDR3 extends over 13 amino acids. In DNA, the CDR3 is TGTGCCAGCAGCTTCTTGAGGGGCACTGAAGCTTTCTTT. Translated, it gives CASSFLRGTEAFF.

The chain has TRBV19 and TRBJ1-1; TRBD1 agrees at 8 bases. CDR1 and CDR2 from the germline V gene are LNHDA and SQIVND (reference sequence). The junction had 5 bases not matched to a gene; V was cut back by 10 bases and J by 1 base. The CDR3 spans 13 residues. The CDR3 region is CAITGTGNTEAFF. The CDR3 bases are TGTGCCATAACCGGGACAGGGAACACTGAAGCTTTCTTT.

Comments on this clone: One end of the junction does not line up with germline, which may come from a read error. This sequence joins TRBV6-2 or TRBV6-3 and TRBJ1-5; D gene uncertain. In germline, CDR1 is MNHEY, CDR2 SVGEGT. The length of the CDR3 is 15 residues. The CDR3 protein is CASTYGQVTNQPQHF. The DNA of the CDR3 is TGTGCCAGCACTTACGGGCAGGTGACTAATCAGCCCCAGCATTTT.

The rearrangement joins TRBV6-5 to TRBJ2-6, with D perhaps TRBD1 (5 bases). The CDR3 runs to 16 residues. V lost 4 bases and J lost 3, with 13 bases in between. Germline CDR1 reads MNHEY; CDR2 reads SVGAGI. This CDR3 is CASSLVGAGGANVLTF. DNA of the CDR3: TGTGCCAGCAGTTTAGTAGGGGCTGGTGGGGCCAACGTCCTGACTTTC.

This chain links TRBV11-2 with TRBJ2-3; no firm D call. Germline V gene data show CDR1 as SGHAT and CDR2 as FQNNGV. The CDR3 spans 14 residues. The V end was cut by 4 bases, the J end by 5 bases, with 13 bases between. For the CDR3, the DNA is TGTGCCAGCAGCTCCCTGTCCGTTATAGATACGCAGTATTTT. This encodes CASSSLSVIDTQYF.